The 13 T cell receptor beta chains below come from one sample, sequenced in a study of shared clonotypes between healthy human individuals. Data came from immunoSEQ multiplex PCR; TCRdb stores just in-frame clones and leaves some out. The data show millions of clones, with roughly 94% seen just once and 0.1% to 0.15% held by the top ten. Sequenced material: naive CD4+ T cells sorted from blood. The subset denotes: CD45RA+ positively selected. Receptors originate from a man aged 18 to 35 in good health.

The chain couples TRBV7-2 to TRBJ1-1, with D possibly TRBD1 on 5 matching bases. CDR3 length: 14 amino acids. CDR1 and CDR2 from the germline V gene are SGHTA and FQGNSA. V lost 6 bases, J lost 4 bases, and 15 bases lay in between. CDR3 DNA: TGTGCCAGCAGTCCTTCAGGGCTATCCACTGAAGCTTTCTTT. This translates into CASSPSGLSTEAFF.

The CDR3 DNA follows: TGTGCCAGCTCACGGGATTCCAGGGGGGATGAGCAGTACTTC. Translation: CASSRDSRGDEQYF. The V gene is TRBV18, the J gene TRBJ2-7; tentatively, D is TRBD1 (7 bases). V was cut by 4 bases and J by 7 bases, with 17 bases left in between. Germline loops: CDR1 KGHSH, CDR2 LQKENI. The CDR3 is 14 residues long.

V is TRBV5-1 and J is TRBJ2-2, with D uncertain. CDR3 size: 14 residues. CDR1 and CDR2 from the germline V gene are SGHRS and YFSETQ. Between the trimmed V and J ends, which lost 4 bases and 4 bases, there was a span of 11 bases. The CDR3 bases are TGCGCCAGCAGCACAAACACGGGCACCGGGGAGCTGTTTTTT. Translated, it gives CASSTNTGTGELFF. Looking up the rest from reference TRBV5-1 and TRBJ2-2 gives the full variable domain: KAGVTQTPRYLIKTRGQQVTLSCSPISGHRSVSWYQQTPGQGLQFLFEYFSETQRNKGNFPGRFSGRQFSNSRSEMNVSTLELGDSALYLCASSTNTGTGELFFGEGSRLTVL.

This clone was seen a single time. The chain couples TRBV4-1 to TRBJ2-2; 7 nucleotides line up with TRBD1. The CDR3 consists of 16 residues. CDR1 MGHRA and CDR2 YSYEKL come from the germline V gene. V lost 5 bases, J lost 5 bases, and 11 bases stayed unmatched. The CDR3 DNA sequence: TGCGCCAGCAGCTCCGGAGGCAGGGGGTTGACCGGGGAGCTGTTTTTT. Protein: CASSSGGRGLTGELFF.

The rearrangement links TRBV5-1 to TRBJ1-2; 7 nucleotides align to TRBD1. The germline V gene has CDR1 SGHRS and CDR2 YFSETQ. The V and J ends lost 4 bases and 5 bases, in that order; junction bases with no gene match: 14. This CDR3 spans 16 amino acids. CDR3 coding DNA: TGCGCCAGCAGCCCCTCTTATGGGGACAGAGGGTATGGCTACACCTTC. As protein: CASSPSYGDRGYGYTF. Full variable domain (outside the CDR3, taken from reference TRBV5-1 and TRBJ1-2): KAGVTQTPRYLIKTRGQQVTLSCSPISGHRSVSWYQQTPGQGLQFLFEYFSETQRNKGNFPGRFSGRQFSNSRSEMNVSTLELGDSALYLCASSPSYGDRGYGYTFGSGTRLTVV.

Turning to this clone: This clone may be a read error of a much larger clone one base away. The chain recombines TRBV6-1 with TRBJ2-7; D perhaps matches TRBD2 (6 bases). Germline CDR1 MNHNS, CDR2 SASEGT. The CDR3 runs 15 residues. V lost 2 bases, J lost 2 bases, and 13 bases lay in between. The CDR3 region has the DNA TGTGCCAGCAGTGAAAATCGGGGGAGACCCTACGAGCAGTACTTC. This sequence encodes CASSENRGRPYEQYF.

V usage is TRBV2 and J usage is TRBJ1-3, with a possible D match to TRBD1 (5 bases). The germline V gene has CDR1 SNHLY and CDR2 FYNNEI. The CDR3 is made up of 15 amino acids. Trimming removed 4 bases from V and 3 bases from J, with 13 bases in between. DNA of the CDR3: TGTGCCAGCAGTGTAAGCCGGGGGATTGGAAACACCATATATTTT. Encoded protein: CASSVSRGIGNTIYF.

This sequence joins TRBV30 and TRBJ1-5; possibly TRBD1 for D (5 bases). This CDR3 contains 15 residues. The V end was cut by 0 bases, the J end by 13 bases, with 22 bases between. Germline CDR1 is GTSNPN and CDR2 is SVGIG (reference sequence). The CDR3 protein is CAWSVLGAKEDLQHF. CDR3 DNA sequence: TGTGCCTGGAGTGTACTAGGGGCCAAGGAAGATTTACAGCATTTT.

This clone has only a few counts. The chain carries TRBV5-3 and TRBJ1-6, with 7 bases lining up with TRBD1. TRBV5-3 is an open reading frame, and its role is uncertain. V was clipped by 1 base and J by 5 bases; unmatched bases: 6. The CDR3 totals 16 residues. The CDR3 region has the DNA TGTGCCAGAAGCTTGTCCGGGACAGCTAATAATTCACCCCTCCACTTT. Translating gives CARSLSGTANNSPLHF.

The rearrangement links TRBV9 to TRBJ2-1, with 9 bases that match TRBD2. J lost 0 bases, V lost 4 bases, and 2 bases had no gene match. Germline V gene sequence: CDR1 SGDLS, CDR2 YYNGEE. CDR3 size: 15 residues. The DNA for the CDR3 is TGTGCCAGCAGCCTAGCGGGGAGCTCCTACAATGAGCAGTTCTTC. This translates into CASSLAGSSYNEQFF.

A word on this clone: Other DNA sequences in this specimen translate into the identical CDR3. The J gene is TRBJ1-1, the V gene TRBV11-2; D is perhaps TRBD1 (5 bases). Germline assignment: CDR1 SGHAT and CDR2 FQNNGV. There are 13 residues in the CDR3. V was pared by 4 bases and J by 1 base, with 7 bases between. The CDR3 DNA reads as TGTGCCAGCAGCTCCCAGGGGAACACTGAAGCTTTCTTT. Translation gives CASSSQGNTEAFF.

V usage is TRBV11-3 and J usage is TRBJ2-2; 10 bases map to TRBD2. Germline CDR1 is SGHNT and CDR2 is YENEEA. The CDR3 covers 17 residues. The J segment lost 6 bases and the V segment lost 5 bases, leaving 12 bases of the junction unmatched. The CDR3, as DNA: TGTGCCAGCAGCACCTACAAGCGGGAGGGCCTCGCCGGGGAGCTGTTTTTT. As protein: CASSTYKREGLAGELFF.

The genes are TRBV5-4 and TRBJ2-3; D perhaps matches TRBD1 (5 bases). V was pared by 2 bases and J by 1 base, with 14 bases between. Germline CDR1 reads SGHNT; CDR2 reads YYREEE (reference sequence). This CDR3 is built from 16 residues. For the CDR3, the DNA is TGTGCCAGCAGCTTATCCCGAAAACAGGGCACAGATACGCAGTATTTT. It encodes CASSLSRKQGTDTQYF.